The T cell receptor beta chain described here comes from a study of blood T cells in healthy people across ages. Per the germline V gene, CDR1 is SEHNR and CDR2 is FQNEAQ (reference sequence). The CDR3 runs 15 residues. The J segment lost 1 base and the V segment lost 5 bases, leaving 5 bases of the junction unmatched. PCR was performed a second time for about 7 to 11 cycles using a sample-barcoded 5' primer and a J-beta primer mix. TCRdb re-called the 5' RACE reads through MiXCR, storing one row per CDR3 protein. The repertoire holds just under 550,000 distinct CDR3 sequences, with more than 20% as singletons. The data also belong to a second study, concerning T cells of mothers and their children.

The clonotype was recovered from a boy between 10 and 17 years old in good health. The chain is built from TRBV7-9 and TRBJ2-5; the match to TRBD1 covers 9 bases. The sequenced material came from blood. CDR3 sequence reads: CASSLDRGVQETQYF. Written as DNA, the CDR3 is TGTGCCAGCAGCCTCGACAGGGGGGTCCAAGAGACCCAGTACTTC.